This record looks at one T cell receptor (beta chain) sequence and its context. What it binds is unknown. This sample is part of a study of regulatory T cells in long-lasting Graves disease. iRepertoire HTBI primers and Arm-PCR of CDR3 regions built TCR beta libraries. TCRdb re-derived calls from the multiplex PCR reads in MiXCR, one entry per CDR3 protein. The repertoire consists of around 240,000 distinct CDR3 sequences, with about 18% occurring once and the leading ten covering 14%. The time point: newly diagnosed GD, antithyroid drugs for less than 3 months. Generation of the TCR library employed RNA extracted from PBMCs. The guidelines of the American Thyroid Association were the basis for diagnosing Graves' disease. Looked up from germline, CDR1 is LNHDA and CDR2 is SQIVND (reference sequence). The junction had 5 bases not matched to a gene; V was cut back by 5 bases and J by 5 bases. This CDR3 region has 14 residues.

Study-wide results and limits: Shared public clonotypes totalled 2,741 in persistent patients, compared with roughly 970 in new patients.

The sample was also linked to a second study, of T cells in Graves' hyperthyroidism and ophthalmopathy.

This sample comprised peripheral blood mononuclear cells (PBMCs), obtained at new diagnosis, from a patient treated with antithyroid drugs. The source is a woman in her 30s with Graves disease. The chain employs TRBV19 and TRBJ1-5, with 8 bases identical to TRBD1. In DNA form, the CDR3 reads TGTGCCAGTAGTGCTGGACAGGGACATCAGCCCCAGCATTTT. Protein product: CASSAGQGHQPQHF.